The clone carrying this T cell receptor (beta chain) was seen many times. Its antigen remains unidentified. The data belong to a study of CD8 T cells in ankylosing spondylitis. TCRdb analysed the 5' RACE reads with MiXCR anew, one entry per CDR3 protein. This table holds tens of thousands of distinct CDR3 sequences, about 9% found once. Germline-derived CDR1 and CDR2 are SGDLS and YYNGEE. The CDR3 loop spans 14 amino acids. Trimming took 4 bases from V and 3 from J; bases not matched to a gene: 3. Study results and caveats: Seemingly characteristic of ankylosing spondylitis blood was a TCR beta motif consisting of eight highly homologous variants. Matched synovial fluid from ankylosing spondylitis patients was reported to be enriched for disease-linked clones.

The sequence came from a male donor with ankylosing spondylitis. Sequencing was performed on blood, either unsorted or a sorted T cell fraction (not recorded which). The chain combines TRBV9 with TRBJ2-7; 11 positions agree with TRBD1. The CDR3 reads CASSLGTGGYEQYF. The CDR3 coding sequence is TGTGCCAGCAGCCTTGGGACAGGGGGCTACGAGCAGTACTTC.